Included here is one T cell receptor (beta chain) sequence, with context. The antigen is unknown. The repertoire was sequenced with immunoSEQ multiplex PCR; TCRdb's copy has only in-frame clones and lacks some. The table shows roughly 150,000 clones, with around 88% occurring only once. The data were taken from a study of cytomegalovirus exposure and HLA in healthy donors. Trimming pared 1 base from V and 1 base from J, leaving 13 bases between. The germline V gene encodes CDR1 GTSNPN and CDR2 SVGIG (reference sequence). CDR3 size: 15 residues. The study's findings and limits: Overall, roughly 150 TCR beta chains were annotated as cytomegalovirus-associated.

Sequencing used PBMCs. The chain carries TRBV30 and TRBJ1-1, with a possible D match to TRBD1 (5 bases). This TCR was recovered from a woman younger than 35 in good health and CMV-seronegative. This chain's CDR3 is CAWSEAGQGNTEAFF. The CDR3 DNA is TGTGCCTGGAGTGAGGCGGGGCAAGGGAACACTGAAGCTTTCTTT.